This TCR beta chain emerged from a study of graft-versus-host responses after intestinal transplantation. Overall study context: Among the recipients, transplants were multivisceral, liver-intestinal, or isolated intestinal. Induction using anti-thymocyte globulin, followed by tacrolimus and steroids for two to three years, was given to all recipients.

A remark on this clone: As yet, its antigen is unknown.

V lost 4 bases to trimming and J lost 0 bases, with 13 bases between them. Germline assignment: CDR1 KGHSH and CDR2 LQKENI. There are 16 residues in the CDR3. The data were produced by immunoSEQ multiplex PCR, yet TCRdb's version contains in-frame clones alone and is incomplete. The profile shows over 100,000 clones, approximately 92% of them singletons. Study-wide points: Present in recipient marrow, GvH clones included some that appeared first in ileum or blood.

This sample comprised unstimulated CD4+ T cells sorted from spleen or lymph node cells, obtained before transplant. The rearrangement uses TRBV18 and TRBJ1-3; tentative D call: TRBD1 (6 bases). This sequence originates from a human donor who was the organ donor for an intestinal transplant. Here the CDR3 DNA reads TGTGCCAGCTCACTGGCTGGGGGCCGCTCTGGAAACACCATATATTTT. Translation gives CASSLAGGRSGNTIYF.